This TCR beta chain was sequenced during a study of blood T cell repertoires in COVID-19. Looking at the study overall: The United States, Italy and Spain provided the acute and convalescent COVID-19 samples.

Profiled with immunoSEQ multiplex PCR; TCRdb holds only in-frame clones, not every one. The sample contains about 79,000 clones, approximately 90% of which appear only once. The germline gives CDR1 MDHEN, CDR2 SYDVKM. Deletions cut 5 bases from V and 1 base from J, with 11 bases between. The CDR3 totals 14 residues. This chain uses TRBV28 with TRBJ1-1; D call uncertain. The sequenced sample consisted of peripheral blood. This clonotype was obtained from a man aged 50 to 59 with active COVID-19. CDR3 sequence: CASSPQTGNTEAFF. The DNA for the CDR3 is TGTGCCAGCAGTCCCCAGACTGGGAACACTGAAGCTTTCTTT.